This T cell receptor (beta chain) was captured by sequencing in a study of human T cells and chemical hapten exposure. In the study overall: TCR yields differed between samples (mainly from small differences in pooled library volume). The study's findings and limits: TCRs above 1 in 1000 frequency stayed constant with DPC sensitization.

This clonotype was observed at least ten times. What it binds is not known. The CDR3 sequence is 18 residues long. J was trimmed by 2 bases and V by 5 bases; bases with no gene match: 13. Germline V gene lookup returns CDR1 MRHNA and CDR2 SNTAGT. Individual cDNA molecules each carried unique molecular identifiers attached by the library. TCRdb processed the RACE reads anew with MiXCR; each CDR3 protein has one entry. The sample has 50,000 or so distinct CDR3 sequences, roughly 4.1% seen once. Noted time point: healthy volunteer bleed at 2 weeks. Total RNA came from unfractionated whole blood. This sequence originates from a human donor in good health. Some clones in this sample may be carry-over from other donors' samples. The specimen was whole blood. This chain joins TRBV6-4 and TRBJ2-2; 8 bases map to TRBD1. CDR3 bases: TGTGCCAGCAGTAACAAGTTGACAGGGGAATTAAACACCGGGGAGCTGTTTTTT. It translates to CASSNKLTGELNTGELFF.